The 17 T cell receptor beta chains below were found in one sample sequenced in a study of beta chain features in type 1 diabetes. Points from the study as a whole: All four CD4+ subsets of Type 1 diabetes patients contained TCRB CDR3s that were moderately but significantly shorter.

The isolated RNA, all of it, was reverse transcribed, so expressed TCRB transcripts were what got sequenced. Profiling relied on immunoSEQ multiplex PCR, and the TCRdb table lists in-frame clones only, not all of them. The sample contains about 250,000 clones, roughly 11% of which appear only once. For these receptors, no antigen is known. Sequencing was performed on naive CD4+ T cells from blood. All receptors derive from a man younger than 40 with type 1 diabetes.

This clone was detected only a few times. The chain is built from TRBV6-5 and TRBJ2-7; 7 nucleotides match TRBD1. Germline V gene data show CDR1 as MNHEY and CDR2 as SVGAGI. The CDR3 is 13 residues long. V lost 2 bases to trimming and J lost 3 bases; unmatched junction nucleotides: 1. As DNA, the CDR3 is TGTGCCAGCAGTTACGACAGGGACTACGAGCAGTACTTC. Protein sequence: CASSYDRDYEQYF.

This clone was recorded a few times. The chain links TRBV2 to TRBJ2-2; tentatively, D is TRBD1 (5 bases). The CDR3 contains 13 residues. From germline, CDR1 is SNHLY and CDR2 FYNNEI. V was trimmed by 6 bases and J by 3 bases, leaving 8 bases between them. CDR3 region: CASRETDTGELFF. The CDR3 DNA reads as TGTGCCAGCAGGGAGACAGACACCGGGGAGCTGTTTTTT. The full variable domain, with the rest looked up from reference TRBV2 and TRBJ2-2, is EPEVTQTPSHQVTQMGQEVILRCVPISNHLYFYWYRQILGQKVEFLVSFYNNEISEKSEIFDDQFSVERPDGSNFTLKIRSTKLEDSAMYFCASRETDTGELFFGEGSRLTVL.

The chain couples TRBV9 to TRBJ1-2, with a weak D call TRBD1 (5 bases). The CDR3 covers 14 residues. Germline CDR1 and CDR2: SGDLS and YYNGEE. The V end lost 0 bases, the J end lost 3 bases, and 9 bases lay between the germline ends. CDR3 residues: CASSVDLGHYGYTF. The CDR3 DNA reads as TGTGCCAGCAGCGTAGACTTGGGGCACTATGGCTACACCTTC.

This clone was observed at least ten times. J is TRBJ2-5 and V is TRBV7-2; perhaps TRBD2 as D (6 bases). The CDR3 has 13 residues. The germline V gene has CDR1 SGHTA and CDR2 FQGNSA. Trimming cost V 8 bases and J 10 bases, with 20 bases left between them. The CDR3 is CASGGVSLGFQYF. The CDR3 nucleotides are TGTGCCAGCGGCGGGGTCTCTCTGGGTTTCCAGTACTTC.

The gene calls are TRBV27 and TRBJ2-7; 10 nucleotides agree with TRBD1. The trim removed 5 bases at V and 5 bases at J, leaving 9 bases unmatched. In germline, CDR1 is MNHEY, CDR2 SMNVEV (reference sequence). This CDR3 is built from 15 residues. The CDR3 nucleotides are TGTGCCAGCAGTCCGACCAGGGACAGGGGTAACGAGCAGTACTTC. It yields the protein CASSPTRDRGNEQYF.

This chain uses TRBV6-6 with TRBJ2-1; a possible D gene is TRBD1 (5 bases). V shed 2 bases and J shed 0 bases, with 8 bases lying between them. The CDR3 extends over 15 amino acids. The germline CDR1 and CDR2 sequences are MNHNY and SVGAGI (reference sequence). The CDR3 sequence: CASSYQGLSYNEQFF. The CDR3 DNA reads as TGTGCCAGCAGTTACCAGGGCCTCTCCTACAATGAGCAGTTCTTC.

This sequence joins TRBV18 and TRBJ2-7; the match to TRBD1 covers 8 bases. Germline V CDR1 and CDR2: KGHSH, LQKENI. The CDR3 contains 16 residues. Trimming at V came to 2 bases and at J to 6 bases, leaving 12 bases not matched to a gene. CDR3 bases: TGTGCCAGCTCACCATCTCCAGGGGGCGCCAGCTCCGAGCAGTACTTC. It encodes CASSPSPGGASSEQYF.

This clone was found a few times. The V gene is TRBV18, the J gene TRBJ2-1; 7 nucleotides align to TRBD1. Germline CDR1 is KGHSH and CDR2 is LQKENI. Trimming took 4 bases from V and 12 from J; bases not matched to a gene: 9. The CDR3 sequence is 13 residues long. The CDR3 nucleotides read TGTGCCAGCTCACTCGGGACAGCACAGGGGCAGTTCTTC. It codes for CASSLGTAQGQFF.

The rearrangement joins TRBV28 to TRBJ2-7; 9 bases agree with TRBD1. CDR1 MDHEN and CDR2 SYDVKM come from the germline V gene. V shed 6 bases and J 5 bases; nucleotides not matched to a gene: 11. CDR3 length: 15 residues. CDR3 DNA sequence: TGTGCCAGCAGGTCCCCGGGACAGGGTCCGGACGAGCAGTACTTC. Translation gives CASRSPGQGPDEQYF.

This clone occurred a few times. CDR3 nucleotides: TGTGCCTGGAGCAGTGGCGGGCAAGAGACCCAGTACTTC. Translated, it gives CAWSSGGQETQYF. The gene calls are TRBV30 and TRBJ2-5; a weak D match, TRBD2 (5 bases). There are 13 residues in the CDR3. V dropped 3 bases and J dropped 2 bases, with 10 bases sitting between them. The germline gives CDR1 GTSNPN, CDR2 SVGIG (reference sequence).

This clone turned up a few times. The chain is built from TRBV11-3 and TRBJ2-1; 7 positions agree with TRBD1. The CDR3 covers 16 residues. Germline-derived CDR1 and CDR2 are SGHNT and YENEEA. V trimming: 4 bases; J trimming: 6 bases; junction bases outside the gene matches: 12. The CDR3, as DNA: TGTGCCAGCAGCTCCGGAGACAGGGTTGGAGGCAATGAGCAGTTCTTC. This encodes CASSSGDRVGGNEQFF.

This chain joins TRBV9 and TRBJ1-1; D remains ambiguous. This CDR3 region has 14 residues. The V gene's germline CDR1 is SGDLS and CDR2 YYNGEE. The V end lost 0 bases, the J end lost 0 bases, and 6 bases lay between the germline ends. For the CDR3, the DNA is TGTGCCAGCAGCGTAGGCAGTATGAACACTGAAGCTTTCTTT. It specifies CASSVGSMNTEAFF.

The rearrangement links TRBV11-3 to TRBJ2-2, with TRBD1 matching over 7 bases. The CDR3 extends over 16 amino acids. Germline V lookup: CDR1 SGHNT, CDR2 YENEEA. With V trimmed by 10 bases and J by 7 bases, 18 bases remained unmatched. The CDR3 DNA sequence: TGTGCCACTCAAGGAGCCAAGGGGGCAACATACGGGGAGCTGTTTTTT. It translates to CATQGAKGATYGELFF.

This rearrangement joins TRBV20-1 to TRBJ2-7; TRBD1 matches 7 bases. With V trimmed by 4 bases and J by 10 bases, 7 bases remained unmatched. CDR3 length: 11 residues. The germline gives CDR1 DFQATT, CDR2 SNEGSKA (reference sequence). This CDR3 reads CSANLGQDQYF. The CDR3 region has the DNA TGCAGTGCTAACCTAGGACAGGATCAGTACTTC.

This clone was found a few times. The rearrangement joins TRBV7-9 to TRBJ1-5; perhaps TRBD1 as D (6 bases). Germline values: CDR1 SEHNR, CDR2 FQNEAQ (reference sequence). Deletions cut 3 bases from V and 3 bases from J, with 12 bases between. CDR3 length: 15 amino acids. In DNA, the CDR3 is TGTGCCAGCAGCTTCGGACAGAACCCCAATCAGCCCCAGCATTTT. Protein product: CASSFGQNPNQPQHF.

The genes are TRBV7-3 and TRBJ1-2, with TRBD1 matching 8 bases. Germline V gene data show CDR1 as SGHTA and CDR2 as FQGTGA. The CDR3 runs to 13 residues. Trimming took 5 bases from V and 8 from J; bases not matched to a gene: 7. CDR3 bases: TGTGCCAGCAGCACGCCATCAGGGGGCGGCTACACCTTC. It encodes CASSTPSGGGYTF. Complete variable domain (other parts from reference TRBV7-3 and TRBJ1-2): GAGVSQTPSNKVTEKGKYVELRCDPISGHTALYWYRQSLGQGPEFLIYFQGTGAADDSGLPNDRFFAVRPEGSVSTLKIQRTERGDSAVYLCASSTPSGGGYTFGSGTRLTVV.

This clone showed up just a few times. This sample also contains other DNA sequences that code for the same CDR3. V gene TRBV29-1 combines with J gene TRBJ1-1; TRBD1 might be the D (5 bases). This CDR3 spans 12 amino acids. Germline CDR1 and CDR2: SQVTM and ANQGSEA. Trimming took off 4 bases at V and 2 bases at J, with 8 bases between the two ends. Here the CDR3 DNA reads TGCAGCGTTGCCCAGGGTAACACTGAAGCTTTCTTT. Translating it yields CSVAQGNTEAFF. The full variable domain, with the rest looked up from reference TRBV29-1 and TRBJ1-1, is SAVISQKPSRDICQRGTSLTIQCQVDSQVTMMFWYRQQPGQSLTLIATANQGSEATYESGFVIDKFPISRPNLTFSTLTVSNMSPEDSSIYLCSVAQGNTEAFFGQGTRLTVV.